A selection of T cell receptor beta chains follows, all from one sample in a study of blood T cell repertoires in COVID-19. TCRdb's table, derived via immunoSEQ multiplex PCR, lists solely in-frame clones and lacks some. The table shows roughly 700,000 clones, with about 90% occurring only once. Material: peripheral blood. These receptors came from a woman aged 18-35 years with acute or convalescent COVID-19. CDR3s leave out the opening cysteine and the closing phenylalanine or tryptophan. The order of the fields is J gene, D gene, clone size, V gene, CDR3 protein. The D gene is left open where the match is weak. Clone size is stated in some rows and not others, as once, few, many or a class when expanded.

TRBJ1-1,NA,NA,TRBV5-1,ASSSRQSTEAF
TRBJ1-3,NA,NA,TRBV5-1,ASSLGGSFSGNTIY
TRBJ1-3,NA,NA,TRBV30,AWNSVGATGNTIY
TRBJ1-1,TRBD1,NA,TRBV5-1,ASSGEGTGEAF
TRBJ1-1,TRBD1,NA,TRBV13,ASSLPGGTERNTEAF
TRBJ2-1,TRBD1,NA,TRBV3-1/TRBV3-2,ASRFGSGQHNEQF
TRBJ1-2,NA,once,TRBV13,ASSLEGRLYGYT
TRBJ1-3,TRBD1,few,TRBV18,ASSPPSTGRANSGNTIY
TRBJ1-1,TRBD1,NA,TRBV4-1,ASSQDSRGPSTEAF
TRBJ2-2,NA,once,TRBV5-1,ASSPVIGELF
TRBJ2-5,TRBD1,NA,TRBV3-1/TRBV3-2,ASSPWDRGGRETQY
TRBJ1-2,NA,once,TRBV11-3,ASSLVPGIDGYT
TRBJ1-2,TRBD1,NA,TRBV7-9,ASSSGAQGARGYT
TRBJ1-4,NA,NA,TRBV28,ASSSEANEKLF
TRBJ2-2,TRBD1,once,TRBV25-1,ASSPFSGTGLTGELF
TRBJ1-2,TRBD1,NA,TRBV7-9,ASSLAPPDRGYGYT
TRBJ1-6,NA,NA,TRBV27,ASSHPTKGGNSPLH
TRBJ2-7,TRBD2,NA,TRBV5-1,ASSPTGLAGLPYEQY
TRBJ1-1,NA,once,TRBV4-1,ASSHPQGTNTEAF
TRBJ2-7,TRBD1,once,TRBV6-5,ASRNRQGAYEQY
TRBJ2-7,NA,NA,TRBV5-1,ASSLGTNYEQY
TRBJ1-2,TRBD1,few,TRBV18,ASSIQGPPGYT
TRBJ2-5,TRBD1,NA,TRBV18,ASSPFDRGVSGETQY
TRBJ1-1,NA,NA,TRBV10-2,ASSDGSTEAF
TRBJ1-6,TRBD1,once,TRBV5-5,ASSTQTGSIKSPLH
TRBJ1-5,TRBD1,NA,TRBV10-3,AISGRTGEHQPQH
TRBJ1-1,TRBD1,NA,TRBV5-6,ASSFPDREGEGF
TRBJ1-2,TRBD1,NA,TRBV5-6,ASSFQSGQGAYGYT
TRBJ1-3,NA,NA,TRBV3-1/TRBV3-2,ASTGGRNTIY
TRBJ2-3,TRBD2,NA,TRBV5-6,ASSLGGGRTDTQY
TRBJ1-6,NA,NA,TRBV27,ASSSLRHLTYNSPLH
TRBJ1-1,NA,NA,TRBV19,ASTQGSMNTEAF
TRBJ1-5,NA,NA,TRBV6-2/TRBV6-3,ASSYGGANVNQPQH
TRBJ2-3,TRBD1,NA,TRBV3-1/TRBV3-2,ASSWTGGGYTDTQY
TRBJ1-4,TRBD1,NA,TRBV9,ASSVNPGGQGEKLF
TRBJ2-3,TRBD2,NA,TRBV6-6,ASSRTSGGLPGDTQY
TRBJ1-5,TRBD1,once,TRBV9,ASSGGQVNQPQH
TRBJ1-5,NA,NA,TRBV18,ASSPPTGGGQPQH
TRBJ1-1,NA,NA,TRBV12-5,ASGRRVTNTEAF
TRBJ2-1,TRBD2,NA,TRBV3-1/TRBV3-2,ASSRTSGGAYEQF
TRBJ1-1,NA,NA,TRBV19,ASSIYPQGSRMGTEAF
TRBJ2-6,NA,NA,TRBV7-2,ASSLSLRGSSGANVLT
TRBJ1-2,TRBD1,once,TRBV7-3,ASSPDRGNYGYT